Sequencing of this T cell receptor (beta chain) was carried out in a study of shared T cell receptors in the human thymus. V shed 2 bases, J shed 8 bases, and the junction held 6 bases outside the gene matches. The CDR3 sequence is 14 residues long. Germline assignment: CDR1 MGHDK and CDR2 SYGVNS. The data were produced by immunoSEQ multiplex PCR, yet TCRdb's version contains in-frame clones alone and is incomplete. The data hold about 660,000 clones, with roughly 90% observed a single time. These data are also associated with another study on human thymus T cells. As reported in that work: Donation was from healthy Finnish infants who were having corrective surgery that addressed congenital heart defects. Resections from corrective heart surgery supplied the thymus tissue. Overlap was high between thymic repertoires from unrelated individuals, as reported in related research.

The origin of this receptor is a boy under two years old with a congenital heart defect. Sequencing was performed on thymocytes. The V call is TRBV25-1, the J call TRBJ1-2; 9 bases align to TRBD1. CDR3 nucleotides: TGTGCCAGCAGTGAAGGCGGGACAGGGTACGGCTACACCTTC. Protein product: CASSEGGTGYGYTF.